This T cell receptor beta chain was retrieved from a study of blood T cell repertoires in COVID-19. About the study: The cDNA or gDNA used as material had been derived from T cells, B-cell-depleted T cells, or PBMCs.

Produced via immunoSEQ multiplex PCR; TCRdb's table is partial and in-frame only. In the table there are 150,000 to 170,000 clones, less than 95% of which are singletons. The CDR3 is 16 residues long. Trimming took 8 bases from V and 3 from J; bases not matched to a gene: 7. Germline V gene lookup returns CDR1 MDHEN and CDR2 SYDVKM. The receptor comes from a man aged 50 or older with acute or convalescent COVID-19. The chain employs TRBV28 and TRBJ1-6; 10 nucleotides line up with TRBD1. The sequenced sample was peripheral blood. The CDR3 DNA reads TGTGCCAGCGGGACAGGGGAGTGGGTCTATAATTCACCCCTCCACTTT. Translation: CASGTGEWVYNSPLHF.